One and the same sample provided the 30 T cell receptor beta chains below, sequenced in a study of blood T cell repertoires in COVID-19. Assay used: immunoSEQ multiplex PCR; TCRdb lists only in-frame clones, some missing. The table records 150,000 to 200,000 clones, roughly four fifths of them present only once. What was sequenced was peripheral blood. These receptors all come from a human donor in a cohort sampled during active COVID-19.

The chain combines TRBV2 with TRBJ2-6, with 8 nucleotides matching TRBD1. J gave up 2 bases and V 5 bases, and 5 bases lay outside the gene matches. The CDR3 length is 16 residues. CDR1 and CDR2 from the germline V gene are SNHLY and FYNNEI. CDR3 nucleotides: TGTGCCAGCAGTCAGGACAGGGCCGCTGGGGCCAACGTCCTGACTTTC. It translates to CASSQDRAAGANVLTF.

The chain employs TRBV19 and TRBJ2-1, with 7 bases fitting TRBD2. J gave up 1 base and V 2 bases, and 2 bases lay outside the gene matches. This CDR3 is 15 amino acids long. Germline V gene lookup returns CDR1 LNHDA and CDR2 SQIVND (reference sequence). The CDR3, as DNA: TGTGCCAGTAGTATAATAGCGGGTTCCTACAATGAGCAGTTCTTC. It codes for CASSIIAGSYNEQFF.

This clone was found once. The genes are TRBV6-5 and TRBJ1-5; the D gene is possibly TRBD1 (6 bases). Germline CDR1 MNHEY, CDR2 SVGAGI. The CDR3 runs 15 residues. In nucleotides, the CDR3 is TGTGCGGCCAAGGCCAACAGGGTTGGCAATCAGCCCCAGCATTTT. Translated: CAAKANRVGNQPQHF.

The V and J genes are TRBV29-1 and TRBJ2-3; possible D gene TRBD1, 7 bases. The germline V gene has CDR1 SQVTM and CDR2 ANQGSEA. The CDR3 has 13 residues. Trimming stripped 3 bases from V and 3 bases from J, with 10 bases between. In nucleotides, the CDR3 is TGCAGCGTTGAGGAGGGGGCTACAGATACGCAGTATTTT. This codes for CSVEEGATDTQYF.

The chain employs TRBV9 and TRBJ2-3; the match to TRBD1 covers 9 bases. CDR1 and CDR2 (germline): SGDLS, YYNGEE. The length of the CDR3 is 13 residues. The J segment lost 4 bases and the V segment lost 3 bases, leaving 0 bases of the junction unmatched. CDR3 in amino acids: CASSGQGADTQYF. The CDR3 DNA reads TGTGCCAGCAGCGGACAGGGGGCAGATACGCAGTATTTT.

The V and J genes are TRBV4-3 and TRBJ1-2, with TRBD1 matching 7 bases. With V trimmed by 0 bases and J by 4 bases, 5 bases remained unmatched. Germline CDR1 is LGHNA and CDR2 is YSLEER. The CDR3 loop spans 15 amino acids. CDR3 DNA sequence: TGCGCCAGCAGCCAAGATAGACAGGGTCTCTATGGCTACACCTTC. As protein: CASSQDRQGLYGYTF.

The chain combines TRBV19 with TRBJ2-3; 7 bases fit TRBD2. The CDR3 runs 14 residues. Germline V gives CDR1 LNHDA, CDR2 SQIVND (reference sequence). V gave up 6 bases and J gave up 4 bases; unmatched junction bases: 7. The CDR3 loop is CASSLAVKADTQYF. The CDR3 bases are TGTGCCAGTAGCCTAGCGGTTAAAGCAGATACGCAGTATTTT.

The rearrangement links TRBV5-1 to TRBJ2-2; TRBD1 agrees at 9 bases. This CDR3 has 15 amino acids. Germline assignment: CDR1 SGHRS and CDR2 YFSETQ. Unmatched junction bases numbered 5, after V lost 4 bases and J lost 4 bases. CDR3 amino acids: CASSARTGVTGELFF. CDR3 nucleotides: TGCGCCAGCAGCGCTAGGACAGGGGTCACCGGGGAGCTGTTTTTT. Filled out from reference TRBV5-1 and TRBJ2-2, the complete variable domain reads KAGVTQTPRYLIKTRGQQVTLSCSPISGHRSVSWYQQTPGQGLQFLFEYFSETQRNKGNFPGRFSGRQFSNSRSEMNVSTLELGDSALYLCASSARTGVTGELFFGEGSRLTVL.

The gene calls are TRBV6-1 and TRBJ2-1, with a weak D call TRBD2 (6 bases). V gave up 0 bases and J gave up 1 base, with 13 bases separating them. CDR1 and CDR2 from the germline V gene are MNHNS and SASEGT. The CDR3 spans 17 residues. CDR3 coding DNA: TGTGCCAGCAGTGAAGCGGGGCGGGGTGGGTCCTACAATGAGCAGTTCTTC. Encoded protein: CASSEAGRGGSYNEQFF.

The rearrangement joins TRBV5-1 to TRBJ2-7, with 7 bases lining up with TRBD1. This CDR3 has 15 amino acids. CDR1 is SGHRS and CDR2 is YFSETQ in the germline V gene. The V segment lost 0 bases and the J segment 7 bases; nucleotides outside the gene matches: 10. The CDR3 coding sequence is TGCGCCAGCAGCTTGGGGTGGCGACAGGGAGTTGAGCAGTACTTC. Amino acids: CASSLGWRQGVEQYF.

The chain uses TRBV7-9 and TRBJ2-1; D uncertain. CDR1 SEHNR and CDR2 FQNEAQ come from the germline V gene (reference sequence). Trimming left V 1 base short and J 6 bases short, with 7 bases between. This CDR3 has 13 residues. CDR3 bases: TGTGCCAGCAGCTTAGGAGTCGTCAATGAGCAGTTCTTC. As protein: CASSLGVVNEQFF.

This sequence joins TRBV6-1 and TRBJ1-5; a weak D match, TRBD1 (6 bases). V shed 2 bases and J shed 0 bases, with 14 bases lying between them. Germline CDR1 is MNHNS and CDR2 is SASEGT. This CDR3 contains 17 residues. The CDR3 loop reads CASSEKVGQYSNQPQHF. The CDR3 nucleotides read TGTGCCAGCAGTGAAAAGGTCGGACAGTATAGCAATCAGCCCCAGCATTTT.

The chain couples TRBV6-5 to TRBJ2-5, with a weak D call TRBD2 (6 bases). CDR1 is MNHEY, CDR2 SVGAGI, per germline. The V gene lost 10 bases and the J gene lost 2 bases, with 20 bases spanning the gap. The CDR3 contains 15 residues. CDR3 sequence reads: CATPVGGGWQETQYF. As DNA, the CDR3 is TGTGCCACCCCGGTGGGGGGAGGTTGGCAAGAGACCCAGTACTTC.

This clone was picked up a small number of times. V and J are TRBV28 and TRBJ2-3, with D possibly matching TRBD2 (6 bases). V gave up 5 bases and J gave up 0 bases, with 15 bases separating them. CDR3 length: 16 residues. Per germline, CDR1 MDHEN and CDR2 SYDVKM. The CDR3 coding sequence is TGTGCCAGCAGTCCGCGGGGACGGAAAAGCACAGATACGCAGTATTTT. Protein product: CASSPRGRKSTDTQYF. Drawing the rest from reference TRBV28 and TRBJ2-3, the complete variable domain is DVKVTQSSRYLVKRTGEKVFLECVQDMDHENMFWYRQDPGLGLRLIYFSYDVKMKEKGDIPEGYSVSREKKERFSLILESASTNQTSMYLCASSPRGRKSTDTQYFGPGTRLTVL.

The gene calls are TRBV29-1 and TRBJ1-1, with D tentatively TRBD1 (6 bases). V lost 4 bases and J 6 bases, leaving 12 bases between the germline ends. The CDR3 totals 12 residues. Germline lookup yields CDR1 SQVTM and CDR2 ANQGSEA. DNA of the CDR3: TGCAGCGTTGTAGGGGGTAGGTCTGAAGCTTTCTTT. The encoded protein is CSVVGGRSEAFF.

This sequence joins TRBV10-3 and TRBJ2-2; a possible D gene is TRBD1 (5 bases). This CDR3 is 16 amino acids long. The germline V and J ends were trimmed by 0 bases and 6 bases, with 14 bases remaining between them. Germline CDR1 is ENHRY and CDR2 is SYGVKD. The CDR3 region is CAISESPWGRSGELFF. CDR3 DNA: TGTGCCATCAGTGAGTCCCCGTGGGGCCGGTCCGGGGAGCTGTTTTTT.

The chain links TRBV11-2 to TRBJ1-1; D call uncertain. With 1 base removed from V and 1 base from J, the gap between germline ends came to 4 bases. Germline V gene data show CDR1 as SGHAT and CDR2 as FQNNGV. The CDR3 is made up of 13 amino acids. The CDR3 DNA reads TGTGCCAGCAGCTTAGTGGCGAACACTGAAGCTTTCTTT. Amino acids: CASSLVANTEAFF.

The CDR3 nucleotides read TGTGCCAGCAGCCATGGCACTAGCGCAACCTACGAGCAGTACTTC. It yields the protein CASSHGTSATYEQYF. The chain carries TRBV5-4 and TRBJ2-7; 7 bases match TRBD2. The CDR3 contains 15 residues. The V segment lost 4 bases and the J segment 2 bases; nucleotides outside the gene matches: 9. Germline V gives CDR1 SGHNT, CDR2 YYREEE (reference sequence).

The V gene is TRBV28, the J gene TRBJ1-1; D possibly corresponds to TRBD1 (5 bases). V dropped 1 base and J dropped 5 bases, with 8 bases sitting between them. The CDR3 loop spans 13 amino acids. CDR1 and CDR2 (germline): MDHEN, SYDVKM. The CDR3 bases are TGTGCCAGCAGTTTATCGGGGGGGACTGAAGCTTTCTTT. Translating gives CASSLSGGTEAFF.

The chain combines TRBV7-2 with TRBJ2-4, with D possibly matching TRBD1 (6 bases). V dropped 2 bases and J dropped 0 bases, with 14 bases sitting between them. The germline CDR1 and CDR2 sequences are SGHTA and FQGNSA. The CDR3 contains 17 residues. CDR3 in DNA: TGTGCCAGCAGCTTATCCTCAGGGGTCGGAGCCAAAAACATTCAGTACTTC. It translates to CASSLSSGVGAKNIQYF. Full variable domain (outside the CDR3, taken from reference TRBV7-2 and TRBJ2-4): GAGVSQSPSNKVTEKGKDVELRCDPISGHTALYWYRQSLGQGLEFLIYFQGNSAPDKSGLPSDRFSAERTGGSVSTLTIQRTQQEDSAVYLCASSLSSGVGAKNIQYFGAGTRLSVL.

This clone has a handful of counts. V and J are TRBV12-5 and TRBJ2-1; TRBD2 matches at 10 bases. The J segment lost 0 bases and the V segment lost 4 bases, leaving 9 bases of the junction unmatched. CDR3 length: 18 residues. Germline values: CDR1 LGHNT, CDR2 FRNRAP. Here the CDR3 reads CASGSPSGSVDSYNEQFF. Written as DNA, the CDR3 is TGTGCTAGTGGTTCTCCTAGCGGGAGTGTTGACTCCTACAATGAGCAGTTCTTC.

A note on this clone: Sequence at one end of the junction differs from germline and may be a read error. The chain joins TRBV7-7 to TRBJ2-2; D is undetermined. CDR1 and CDR2 from the germline V gene are SSHAT and FNYEAQ (reference sequence). The CDR3 sequence is 13 residues long. The DNA of the CDR3 is TGTGCTAGCAGCCCGAGAACCCGAGGGGAGCTGTTTTTT. Its protein is CASSPRTRGELFF. The whole variable domain, remainder taken from reference TRBV7-7 and TRBJ2-2, is GAGVSQSPRYKVTKRGQDVTLRCDPISSHATLYWYQQALGQGPEFLTYFNYEAQPDKSGLPSDRFSAERPEGSISTLTIQRTEQRDSAMYRCASSPRTRGELFFGEGSRLTVL.

The gene calls are TRBV19 and TRBJ1-2, with a possible D match to TRBD1 (6 bases). The CDR3 consists of 15 residues. V dropped 7 bases and J dropped 3 bases, with 18 bases sitting between them. Germline V gene sequence: CDR1 LNHDA, CDR2 SQIVND (reference sequence). The DNA of the CDR3 is TGTGCCAGTAAAAGGGTCGGGGCAGGGGACTATGGCTACACCTTC. It yields the protein CASKRVGAGDYGYTF.

This clone was detected only a few times. V usage is TRBV29-1 and J usage is TRBJ2-1, with D perhaps matching TRBD1 (5 bases). Trimming left V 6 bases short and J 0 bases short, with 21 bases between. This CDR3 contains 17 residues. The germline V gene has CDR1 SQVTM and CDR2 ANQGSEA. CDR3 sequence: CSVLPQGALISYNEQFF. Written as DNA, the CDR3 is TGCAGCGTCCTACCGCAGGGTGCCTTGATCTCCTACAATGAGCAGTTCTTC.

To note about this clone: The junction shows a germline mismatch at one end, possibly a read error. The chain carries TRBV6-2 or TRBV6-3 and TRBJ1-1; no reliable D call. Germline CDR1 reads MNHEY; CDR2 reads SVGEGT. The CDR3 is 16 amino acids. CDR3 nucleotide sequence: TGTGCCAGCAGCCGTCATCGCTCGGACGGGAACGCTGAAGCTTTCTTT. It yields the protein CASSRHRSDGNAEAFF.

V is TRBV4-3 and J is TRBJ2-1, with TRBD2 matching 10 bases. The CDR3 is 18 residues long. V lost 2 bases to trimming and J lost 2 bases; unmatched junction nucleotides: 9. CDR1 and CDR2 (germline): LGHNA, YSLEER. The CDR3 bases are TGCGCCAGCAGCCAAAAAATAGCGGGGGGATTCCCCTACAATGAGCAGTTCTTC. It yields the protein CASSQKIAGGFPYNEQFF.

J is TRBJ2-3 and V is TRBV2; 10 bases align to TRBD2. The CDR3 runs to 16 residues. Germline V gives CDR1 SNHLY, CDR2 FYNNEI. Losses at the gene ends were 4 bases for V and 0 bases for J; bases not matched to a gene: 4. The CDR3 spells CASSAPGLASTDTQYF. The CDR3 region has the DNA TGTGCCAGCAGTGCACCGGGACTAGCGAGCACAGATACGCAGTATTTT.

This sequence joins TRBV2 and TRBJ1-5, with D tentatively TRBD1 (6 bases). The ends were cut back, 4 bases at V and 0 bases at J, with 10 bases in the middle. The CDR3 runs to 15 residues. CDR1 and CDR2 from the germline V gene are SNHLY and FYNNEI. In DNA form, the CDR3 reads TGTGCCAGCAGTGGGGGGGGCTATAGCAATCAGCCCCAGCATTTT. This gives the protein CASSGGGYSNQPQHF.

The gene calls are TRBV4-1 and TRBJ2-1, with D maybe TRBD2 (6 bases). CDR1 is MGHRA, CDR2 YSYEKL, per germline. With 4 bases removed from V and 2 bases from J, the gap between germline ends came to 15 bases. The CDR3 spans 16 residues. The CDR3 reads CASSPQVREAYNEQFF. The DNA for the CDR3 is TGCGCCAGCAGCCCCCAGGTGAGGGAGGCCTACAATGAGCAGTTCTTC.

The chain links TRBV6-5 to TRBJ2-7, with D possibly matching TRBD2 (6 bases). Between the trimmed V and J ends, which lost 7 bases and 5 bases, there was a span of 15 bases. CDR3 length equals 13 residues. From germline, CDR1 is MNHEY and CDR2 SVGAGI. The DNA for the CDR3 is TGTGCCAGCAATCCCGGGGGAGGCCACGAGCAGTACTTC. Its translation: CASNPGGGHEQYF.